Below, one T cell receptor beta chain is given with its context. No antigen is known for it. No much larger clone is present one base from it, and per-base qualities are unavailable. PBMCs were isolated by Ficoll-Paque density gradient centrifugation. The V and J ends are trimmed by 0 bases and 2 bases, leaving 13 bases between them. Per the germline V gene (reference sequence), DFQATT is the CDR1 and SNEGSKA is the CDR2. The CDR3 covers 16 residues, taking in both the cysteine and the phenylalanine. Solely the CDR3 DNA is kept, with 48 bases framed from the first base. These data come from a study of T-cell memory formation after mild COVID-19 (dated by TCRdb to the early 2020s). Describing the broader study: TCR sequence clusters from the two donors were found to be largely donor specific. The cohort was made up of two young adult volunteers, one female and one male, who were previously healthy. Longitudinal TCRalpha and TCRbeta repertoire sequencing tracked T-cell clones expanding and contracting after mild COVID-19 in a couple of donors.

Sequencing was performed on an Illumina NovaSeq 6000. TCRalpha and TCRbeta cDNA libraries were constructed by 5'RACE with constant-segment primers, with sample barcodes and unique molecular identifiers being introduced. RNA was extracted from every sample with Trizol reagent. Libraries were amplified in two PCR steps, with a second sample barcode and Illumina TruSeq adapters added in the second step. The libraries were sequenced on an Illumina NovaSeq using 2 x 150 bp paired-end reads. Turning to the authors' computational methods: Reads were demultiplexed and collapsed into UMI-guided consensus sequences with migec v1.2.7. Using mixcr v2.1.11, UMI consensuses were aligned to TRA and TRB V and J templates and then assembled into clonotypes. Clonotypes were classified as expanded or contracted when called significant by both edgeR and NoisET, with noise models trained on biological replicates. edgeR calls used a false discovery rate-adjusted p below 0.01 and a log2 fold-change threshold of 1. As an exploratory analysis of dynamics, max-normalized trajectories of the 1000 most abundant clonotypes were examined with PCA combined with hierarchical clustering. Separately sequenced CD4+ and CD8+ repertoires were used to assign a CD4 or CD8 phenotype to each responding clone. TCRdb ran its own pipeline on the public reads, namely fastp trimming at Q25 and MiXCR clone calling, and kept in-frame beta chains. Identical CDR3 proteins give one entry, which carries the most common genes and DNA. V and J calls and clone size were set by TCRdb, not the authors. The sample table records under 400,000 distinct CDR3 sequences; approximately 27% of these occur just once. Approximately 12% of the sample rests with the top ten.

On the study overall, not on this receptor specifically: Contracting CD4+ clones turned up mainly in the CM and EM memory subsets, whereas EMRA was where CD8+ clones were enriched. The study included only two mild cases, and larger cohorts that include severe cases with pre-infection samples were judged to be necessary. From day 15 to 85, contracting clones showed balanced CD4/CD8 phenotypes, whereas a second wave of clones that expanded from day 15 to 37 leaned towards CD4+. SARS-CoV-2 specificity was not confirmed for the second-wave clones peaking on day 37. The detection of some responding clones in pre-infection memory suggests that pre-existing cross-reactive memory T cells joined the SARS-CoV-2 response.

Recombination joined TRBV20-1 with TRBJ1-4; TRBD1 might be the D gene, on 6 matching bases. The sequenced sample consisted of PBMCs or a T cell subset sorted from them (not recorded which). This TCR derives from an adult woman who had mild COVID-19 (a few samples of this study predate the infection). The sample titles of this study are shuffled in the database, so cell type and time point are left out; the donor was told from shared clones. The bases are TGCAGTGCTAGAGATCCAGGGGAGCGCACTAATGAAAAACTGTTTTTT. Translated, this is CSARDPGERTNEKLFF.